The 13 T cell receptor beta chains given below trace back to one sample, sequenced in a study of blood T cells in healthy people across ages. Primers used in a second PCR of roughly 7 to 12 cycles were a sample-barcoded 5' primer and a J-beta primer mix. One entry per CDR3 protein, called by TCRdb with MiXCR from the 5' RACE reads. This repertoire shows more than 1,000,000 distinct CDR3 sequences, approximately 26% found once; its top ten account for approximately 0.7%. A further study also used this sample, focusing on T cells of mothers and their children.

The sequenced material came from blood. Receptor source: a girl under 10 years old in good health.

The chain recombines TRBV24-1 with TRBJ2-2; no definite D call. The CDR3 is 16 amino acids. V lost 5 bases and J 4 bases, leaving 16 bases between the germline ends. Germline V gene sequence: CDR1 KGHDR, CDR2 SFDVKD. CDR3 residues: CATSVPWARSTGELFF. CDR3 coding DNA: TGTGCCACCAGTGTTCCCTGGGCCAGGTCCACCGGGGAGCTGTTTTTT.

The chain combines TRBV6-2 or TRBV6-3 with TRBJ2-3; TRBD1 might be the D (6 bases). V shed 8 bases and J shed 12 bases, with 15 bases lying between them. The CDR3 contains 11 residues. Germline assignment: CDR1 MNHEY and CDR2 SVGEGT. CDR3 nucleotides: TGTGCCAGCTCCACGGGGACAAAACAGTATTTT. Protein product: CASSTGTKQYF.

This clonotype was observed a handful of times. The chain links TRBV4-2 to TRBJ2-5; TRBD2 agrees at 7 bases. With the DNA end fitting TRBJ2-1 better, the J assignment may be wrong. CDR3 length: 16 amino acids. Germline CDR1 is LGHNA and CDR2 is YNFKEQ. The CDR3 region is CASSQFVRTSYNEQFF. As DNA, the CDR3 is TGTGCCAGCAGCCAATTCGTCCGGACTAGCTACAATGAGCAGTTCTTC.

In its sample, this clonotype was seen a few times. The rearrangement links TRBV5-1 to TRBJ1-3; D is ambiguous. Germline V gene lookup returns CDR1 SGHRS and CDR2 YFSETQ. This CDR3 contains 15 residues. V was pared by 4 bases and J by 1 base, with 12 bases between. The CDR3 loop is CASSPTATSGNTIYF. The CDR3 nucleotides read TGCGCCAGCAGCCCTACCGCCACTTCTGGAAACACCATATATTTT.

The rearrangement uses TRBV2 and TRBJ2-4, with no clear D. Trimming pared 4 bases from V and 14 bases from J, leaving 18 bases between. Germline V gene lookup returns CDR1 SNHLY and CDR2 FYNNEI. This CDR3 is built from 13 residues. The CDR3 nucleotides read TGTGCCAGCAGTGTACCAAGCACCGGGCCGAAGTACTTC. It yields the protein CASSVPSTGPKYF.

Only a few counts were recorded for this clonotype. The rearrangement uses TRBV7-2 and TRBJ2-7; 14 bases line up with TRBD2. The CDR3 consists of 18 residues. From germline, CDR1 is SGHTA and CDR2 FQGNSA. The V gene end was trimmed by 1 base and the J gene end by 0 bases; junction bases not matched to a gene: 5. The CDR3 bases are TGTGCCAGCAGCTTAGGGACTAGCGGGAGGACCCTCTCCTACGAGCAGTACTTC. This encodes CASSLGTSGRTLSYEQYF.

V usage is TRBV4-1 and J usage is TRBJ1-2; tentatively, D is TRBD1 (6 bases). Germline CDR1 reads MGHRA; CDR2 reads YSYEKL. This CDR3 has 15 amino acids. V gave up 0 bases and J gave up 4 bases, with 12 bases separating them. The CDR3 sequence: CASSQDWDIPYGYTF. In DNA form, the CDR3 reads TGCGCCAGCAGCCAAGACTGGGACATCCCCTATGGCTACACCTTC.

This clonotype was seen a few times. J is TRBJ2-7 and V is TRBV19; 7 bases align to TRBD1. The CDR3 runs to 13 residues. Trimming cost V 3 bases and J 6 bases; bases outside gene matches: 5. Germline lookup yields CDR1 LNHDA and CDR2 SQIVND (reference sequence). CDR3: CASSIGTVGEQYF. The CDR3 coding sequence is TGTGCCAGTAGTATTGGGACAGTGGGCGAGCAGTACTTC.

The chain uses TRBV9 and TRBJ1-2; weak D call: TRBD1 (5 bases). Germline V gene data show CDR1 as SGDLS and CDR2 as YYNGEE. The length of the CDR3 is 13 residues. Trimming removed 4 bases at V and 6 bases at J, with 13 bases between. As DNA, the CDR3 is TGTGCCAGCAGCACCGGGACTCTGAATGGCTACACCTTC. Its protein is CASSTGTLNGYTF.

The genes are TRBV7-9 and TRBJ2-1; D unresolved. Germline values: CDR1 SEHNR, CDR2 FQNEAQ (reference sequence). The CDR3 is 16 residues long. The V and J ends lost 3 bases and 1 base respectively, with 13 bases between them. The CDR3 DNA reads as TGTGCCAGCAGCTTCCTCGAAGGGCGATCCTACAATGAGCAGTTCTTC. Protein: CASSFLEGRSYNEQFF.

This chain links TRBV6-1 with TRBJ2-7; weak D call: TRBD2 (5 bases). V was cut by 3 bases and J by 4 bases, with 7 bases left in between. The germline CDR1 and CDR2 sequences are MNHNS and SASEGT. The CDR3 runs to 12 residues. As DNA, the CDR3 is TGTGCCAGCAGTGACTGGACTTACGAGCAGTACTTC. This codes for CASSDWTYEQYF.

This clonotype turned up a few times. V gene TRBV24-1 combines with J gene TRBJ1-4, with TRBD1 matching 7 bases. Per germline, CDR1 KGHDR and CDR2 SFDVKD. The CDR3 length is 14 residues. The J segment lost 6 bases and the V segment lost 6 bases, leaving 6 bases of the junction unmatched. The CDR3 here is CATSLGQTHEKLFF. In DNA, the CDR3 is TGTGCCACCAGTCTGGGACAGACGCATGAAAAACTGTTTTTT.

This rearrangement joins TRBV29-1 to TRBJ2-5, with D possibly matching TRBD1 (6 bases). The J call may be mistaken, given a closer DNA end match to TRBJ2-1. The CDR3 has 17 amino acids. Germline-derived CDR1 and CDR2 are SQVTM and ANQGSEA. In nucleotides, the CDR3 is TGCAGCGTTGACAAGGACAGAGGAATAAGTCAGAAAGAGACCCAGTTCTTC. Translated: CSVDKDRGISQKETQFF.